A single sample gave rise to the 19 T cell receptor beta chains below, sequenced in a study of T cells in localized non-small cell lung cancer. The assay was immunoSEQ multiplex PCR, and TCRdb's table has in-frame clones only and misses some. This table has about 2,800 clones, 20% to 25% appearing once. This specimen was lung tumor tissue, taken before any cancer treatment. All receptors derive from a female donor over 55 with stage I lung adenocarcinoma.

This clone turned up a few times. The CDR3 bases are TGTGCCAGCGCAGGGCGAGACTACGAGCAGTACTTC. Translating it yields CASAGRDYEQYF. The rearrangement uses TRBV6-8 and TRBJ2-7; the D gene is possibly TRBD1 (5 bases). Germline V gene lookup returns CDR1 MNHGY and CDR2 SAAAGT. Trimming pared 8 bases from V and 3 bases from J, leaving 11 bases between. The CDR3 length is 12 residues.

This clone came up a few times. The V and J genes are TRBV28 and TRBJ1-2, with D possibly TRBD1 on 5 matching bases. CDR3 size: 13 residues. V was cut by 8 bases and J by 2 bases, with 12 bases left in between. Looked up from germline, CDR1 is MDHEN and CDR2 is SYDVKM. CDR3 DNA: TGTGCCAGCCTTGAGACAGCCAACTATGGCTACACCTTC. This gives the protein CASLETANYGYTF.

The gene calls are TRBV9 and TRBJ1-2; 9 bases agree with TRBD1. The germline CDR1 and CDR2 sequences are SGDLS and YYNGEE. The CDR3 consists of 14 residues. The junction had 9 bases not matched to a gene; V was cut back by 5 bases and J by 7 bases. The CDR3 nucleotides read TGTGCCAGCAGTGAAGAACAGGGGGCATTTGGCTACACCTTC. Its translation: CASSEEQGAFGYTF. The variable domain in full, completed from reference TRBV9 and TRBJ1-2, reads DSGVTQTPKHLITATGQRVTLRCSPRSGDLSVYWYQQSLDQGLQFLIQYYNGEERAKGNILERFSAQQFPDLHSELNLSSLELGDSALYFCASSEEQGAFGYTFGSGTRLTVV.

In this sample, this clone turned up a few times. The chain joins TRBV11-3 to TRBJ2-7, with a weak D call TRBD2 (5 bases). The germline V gene has CDR1 SGHNT and CDR2 YENEEA. Between the trimmed V and J ends, which lost 5 bases and 7 bases, there was a span of 24 bases. This CDR3 comprises 16 residues. As DNA, the CDR3 is TGTGCCAGCAGCGCGGGCTCGGCTTACCTACGTATAGAGCAGTACTTC. It is translated as CASSAGSAYLRIEQYF.

This clone was seen a handful of times. The chain recombines TRBV28 with TRBJ2-7; D is perhaps TRBD1 (6 bases). The CDR3 length is 13 residues. The V end lost 6 bases, the J end lost 5 bases, and 14 bases lay between the germline ends. The germline gives CDR1 MDHEN, CDR2 SYDVKM. The CDR3 bases are TGTGCCAGCAGCGGGTTCAGGGGACACGAGCAGTACTTC. This encodes CASSGFRGHEQYF.

The rearrangement joins TRBV30 to TRBJ2-7; maybe TRBD2 (5 bases). Germline lookup yields CDR1 GTSNPN and CDR2 SVGIG (reference sequence). The length of the CDR3 is 12 residues. Trimming shortened V by 4 bases and J by 3 bases, and 10 bases separated the two germline ends. The CDR3 sequence: CAWTLGGYEQYF. CDR3 nucleotide sequence: TGTGCCTGGACCCTTGGAGGCTACGAGCAGTACTTC.

The table lists this clone with a few counts. The rearrangement joins TRBV6-8 to TRBJ1-4, with D uncertain. Germline values: CDR1 MNHGY, CDR2 SAAAGT. Trimming took off 5 bases at V and 3 bases at J, with 16 bases between the two ends. The CDR3 is 16 residues long. The CDR3 coding sequence is TGTGCCAGCAGTGTCGGAAGGTGGGAATCTAATGAAAAACTGTTTTTT. Encoded protein: CASSVGRWESNEKLFF.

This rearrangement joins TRBV19 to TRBJ2-1; no reliable D call. The V gene's germline CDR1 is LNHDA and CDR2 SQIVND (reference sequence). This CDR3 contains 13 residues. V was clipped by 5 bases and J by 4 bases, with 9 bases between them. The CDR3 region is CASSVQVYNEQFF. The CDR3 DNA is TGTGCCAGTAGTGTTCAGGTTTACAATGAGCAGTTCTTC.

V usage is TRBV19 and J usage is TRBJ2-1; D may be TRBD1 or TRBD2 (6 bases each). Germline values: CDR1 LNHDA, CDR2 SQIVND (reference sequence). This CDR3 has 17 residues. V shed 3 bases and J shed 4 bases, with 19 bases lying between them. DNA for the CDR3: TGTGCCAGTAGTATTTCCGGTGGAGGGGGTCCTTACAATGAGCAGTTCTTC. Translating gives CASSISGGGGPYNEQFF.

This clone is deemed medium-sized (0.01 to 0.1%). J is TRBJ1-2 and V is TRBV11-3, with D possibly TRBD1 on 6 matching bases. CDR1 SGHNT and CDR2 YENEEA come from the germline V gene. This CDR3 is 14 amino acids long. V was cut by 3 bases and J by 0 bases, with 8 bases left in between. The CDR3 DNA reads TGTGCCAGCAGCTTGGACAGCGCTAACTATGGCTACACCTTC. Its translation is CASSLDSANYGYTF.

This clone occurred a few times. The CDR3 nucleotides read TGTGCCAGCAGTTACGCGGGGACAGGGGGCTATGGCTACACCTTC. It yields the protein CASSYAGTGGYGYTF. This chain connects TRBV6-8 to TRBJ1-2, with 11 positions matching TRBD1. This CDR3 spans 15 amino acids. V trimming: 2 bases; J trimming: 4 bases; junction bases outside the gene matches: 3. Looked up from germline, CDR1 is MNHGY and CDR2 is SAAAGT.

The chain couples TRBV19 to TRBJ2-1; the D is unclear. CDR1 is LNHDA, CDR2 SQIVND, per germline (reference sequence). This CDR3 has 15 amino acids. Trimming pared 7 bases from V and 0 bases from J, leaving 13 bases between. Here the CDR3 reads CASIAQGGSYNEQFF. CDR3 DNA: TGTGCCAGTATCGCACAAGGTGGCTCCTACAATGAGCAGTTCTTC.

This clone occurred a few times. The V call is TRBV28, the J call TRBJ2-7, with 13 bases aligning to TRBD2. From germline, CDR1 is MDHEN and CDR2 SYDVKM. The CDR3 contains 16 residues. V was pared by 1 base and J by 2 bases, with 2 bases of the junction left unmatched. The CDR3 loop reads CASSLSGTSGAYEQYF. In nucleotides, the CDR3 is TGTGCCAGCAGTTTATCCGGGACTAGCGGGGCCTACGAGCAGTACTTC.

This clone was counted between two and nine times. V gene TRBV6-8 combines with J gene TRBJ2-1; 10 bases align to TRBD2. Germline CDR1 reads MNHGY; CDR2 reads SAAAGT. The CDR3 totals 14 residues. Losses at the gene ends were 6 bases for V and 7 bases for J; bases not matched to a gene: 6. The CDR3, as DNA: TGTGCCAGCAGGCTAGCGGGAGTTGGGAATGAGCAGTTCTTC. As protein: CASRLAGVGNEQFF.

This chain connects TRBV10-2 to TRBJ1-6; D remains ambiguous. Between the trimmed V and J ends, which lost 4 bases and 0 bases, there was a span of 16 bases. Germline V lookup: CDR1 WSHSY, CDR2 SAAADI. The CDR3 is 18 amino acids. This CDR3 is CASSASGPLSSYNSPLHF. In DNA form, the CDR3 reads TGCGCCAGCAGTGCGTCCGGCCCATTAAGCTCCTATAATTCACCCCTCCACTTT.

By its share, this clone is large. The chain is built from TRBV15 and TRBJ2-7; D is possibly TRBD1 (5 bases). This CDR3 comprises 15 residues. The germline V gene encodes CDR1 LNHNV and CDR2 YYDKDF (reference sequence). Trimming left V 0 bases short and J 1 base short, with 10 bases between. The CDR3 DNA is TGTGCCACCAGCAGAGATAGAGCAGGGTCCTACGAGCAGTACTTC. Its translation: CATSRDRAGSYEQYF.

The chain employs TRBV30 and TRBJ1-1, with a possible D match to TRBD1 (5 bases). Germline V lookup: CDR1 GTSNPN, CDR2 SVGIG (reference sequence). Trimming removed 4 bases at V and 1 base at J, with 13 bases between. This CDR3 region has 14 residues. The CDR3 region has the DNA TGTGCCTGGACGGGGGTGGGAAGGAACACTGAAGCTTTCTTT. It encodes CAWTGVGRNTEAFF.

The V and J genes are TRBV11-3 and TRBJ2-5, with D possibly TRBD2 on 6 matching bases. V lost 5 bases and J 2 bases, leaving 18 bases between the germline ends. Germline CDR1 reads SGHNT; CDR2 reads YENEEA. CDR3 length: 16 residues. CDR3 sequence (DNA): TGTGCCAGCAGCCCCCTAGCGTCTAACGCGCAAGAGACCCAGTACTTC. This translates into CASSPLASNAQETQYF.

This chain links TRBV6-8 with TRBJ1-5; D not certain. V lost 8 bases and J lost 7, with 15 bases in between. The CDR3 is 13 residues long. Looked up from germline, CDR1 is MNHGY and CDR2 is SAAAGT. DNA for the CDR3: TGTGCCAGCGTGGGGAGACCAGACCAGCCCCAGCATTTT. This sequence encodes CASVGRPDQPQHF.